A selection of T cell receptor beta chains follows, all from one sample in a study of CD8 T cells in Susac syndrome. One entry per CDR3 protein results from TCRdb running MiXCR on the immunoSEQ multiplex PCR reads. The data hold about 210,000 distinct CDR3 sequences, with around 96% observed a single time. Material: CD4+ T cells from PBMCs. The receptors derive from a human donor with multiple sclerosis. Both conserved end residues are part of each CDR3. A D gene is named only where the DNA matches it firmly. Clone size is shown for a subset of rows, as once, few, many or a class of expanded clone.

J gene | CDR3 length | clone size | V gene | D gene | CDR3 DNA | CDR3 protein
TRBJ2-7 | 13 | NA | TRBV29-1 | TRBD1 | TGCAGCGTTCTACAGGGGAACAACTACGAGCAGTACTTC | CSVLQGNNYEQYF
TRBJ2-3 | 17 | NA | TRBV12-3/TRBV12-4 | TRBD1 | TGTGCCAGCAGTTTCTTGGGGGGCAGGGGGCGAACAGATACGCAGTATTTT | CASSFLGGRGRTDTQYF
TRBJ1-2 | 14 | NA | TRBV3-1 | NA | TGTGCCAGCAGCCAGAGGGGGTCCCCCTATGGCTACACCTTC | CASSQRGSPYGYTF
TRBJ1-5 | 13 | NA | TRBV7-3 | NA | TGTGCCAGCAGCTTAAGTCGGGATCAGCCCCAGCATTTT | CASSLSRDQPQHF
TRBJ1-2 | 13 | NA | TRBV3-1 | NA | TGTGCCAGCAGCAACAGGAGAGCCTATGGCTACACCTTC | CASSNRRAYGYTF
TRBJ2-7 | 15 | NA | TRBV5-1 | TRBD1 | TGCGCCAGCAGCACCGGACAGGGGGCCTCCTACGAGCAGTACTTC | CASSTGQGASYEQYF
TRBJ2-1 | 15 | NA | TRBV3-1 | TRBD2 | TGTGCCAGCAGCCAAGGGGGACTAGCGAGTAATGAGCAGTTCTTC | CASSQGGLASNEQFF
TRBJ2-3 | 16 | NA | TRBV30 | NA | TGTGCCTGGAGGATAAGGGTTAGCCGGTACACAGATACGCAGTATTTT | CAWRIRVSRYTDTQYF
TRBJ2-7 | 18 | NA | TRBV5-1 | TRBD2 | TGCGCCAGCAGCTTGGCGGTCGGAGAGCAGCGGGATAGGTACGAGCAGTACTTC | CASSLAVGEQRDRYEQYF
TRBJ2-3 | 14 | NA | TRBV13 | NA | TGTGCCAGCAGCTATCCCTCGGCGGCAGATACGCAGTATTTT | CASSYPSAADTQYF
TRBJ1-2 | 13 | NA | TRBV28 | NA | TGTGCCAGCAGTTTCCAGGCCAACTATGGCTACACCTTC | CASSFQANYGYTF
TRBJ2-7 | 13 | NA | TRBV19 | NA | TGTGCCAGTAGAGAGGAGCCCCTTGGGGAGCAGTACTTC | CASREEPLGEQYF
TRBJ2-5 | 12 | NA | TRBV10-3 | NA | TGTGCCATCAGTCGGGGGGCTGAGACCCAGTACTTC | CAISRGAETQYF
TRBJ2-3 | 16 | NA | TRBV29-1 | NA | TGCAGCGTTGATCAGGTGCAGGGGTCGCACTTCGATACGCAGTATTTT | CSVDQVQGSHFDTQYF
TRBJ1-1 | 14 | NA | TRBV6-5 | NA | TGTGCCAGCAGCCAAAGGACCGAGAACACTGAAGCTTTCTTT | CASSQRTENTEAFF
TRBJ2-7 | 12 | NA | TRBV20-1 | NA | TGCAGTGCTCCCGCTAGCGCCTACGAGCAGTACTTC | CSAPASAYEQYF
TRBJ1-3 | 13 | NA | TRBV12-5 | NA | TGTGCTAGTGGGCCGGATTTTGGAAACACCATATATTTT | CASGPDFGNTIYF
TRBJ1-1 | 14 | once | TRBV3-1 | NA | TGTGCCAGCAGCCGGGGTAACTTGAACACTGAAGCTTTCTTT | CASSRGNLNTEAFF
TRBJ2-2 | 16 | NA | TRBV19 | TRBD2 | TGTGCCAGTAGTATCTTGAGCGGGGGGTTTGCCGGGGAGCTGTTTTTT | CASSILSGGFAGELFF
TRBJ2-5 | 14 | NA | TRBV28 | TRBD2 | TGTGCCAGCAGTGAGCGGGACGGACAAGAGACCCAGTACTTC | CASSERDGQETQYF
TRBJ2-1 | 14 | NA | TRBV6-2/TRBV6-3 | NA | TGTGCCAGCAACCAGGGACACCCGAACAATGAGCAGTTCTTC | CASNQGHPNNEQFF
TRBJ2-5 | 14 | NA | TRBV7-9 | TRBD1 | TGTGCCAGCAGCTTTGGGACAGGTCAAGAGACCCAGTACTTC | CASSFGTGQETQYF
TRBJ2-5 | 13 | NA | TRBV7-9 | NA | TGTGCCAGCAGCCCCCCCGGAGTGGAGACCCAGTACTTC | CASSPPGVETQYF
TRBJ2-3 | 15 | once | TRBV30 | TRBD2 | TGTGCCTGGACGGCGGGAGGGCCGGGAGTTGATACGCAGTATTTT | CAWTAGGPGVDTQYF
TRBJ2-2 | 16 | NA | TRBV11-3 | TRBD2 | TGTGCCAGCAGTCAGAGGAGCGGGAGGGCGAACGGGGAGCTGTTTTTT | CASSQRSGRANGELFF
TRBJ2-1 | 15 | NA | TRBV29-1 | TRBD2 | TGCAGCGTTGAAGATCTGGGCGGGAGGGGGAATGAGCAGTTCTTC | CSVEDLGGRGNEQFF
TRBJ2-6 | 16 | NA | TRBV5-1 | NA | TGCGCCAGCAGCTCACGGTGGGGCTCTGGGGCCAACGTCCTGACTTTC | CASSSRWGSGANVLTF
TRBJ2-7 | 13 | once | TRBV20-1 | NA | TGCAGTGCTAGGGGTGCAGGGTTTTACGAGCAGTACTTC | CSARGAGFYEQYF
TRBJ1-2 | 13 | once | TRBV12-3/TRBV12-4 | TRBD1 | TGTGCCAGCAGTTGGGACAGGGATAGTGGCTACACCTTC | CASSWDRDSGYTF